The 9 T cell receptor beta chains below all came from one sample that was sequenced in a study of T cells in Graves' hyperthyroidism and ophthalmopathy. TCR beta CDR3 region amplification was performed from RNA transcripts. HTBI primers were the set used in a first-round RT-PCR of the TCR CDR3. TCRdb fed the multiplex PCR reads into MiXCR, producing one record per CDR3 protein. The sample records nearly 750,000 distinct CDR3 sequences, roughly 32% being singletons. Sequenced material: blood. The receptors originated from a woman aged 40 to 49 with Graves' hyperthyroidism.

The chain carries TRBV10-2 and TRBJ2-1; TRBD2 is a possible D gene (6 bases). CDR3 length: 14 residues. V lost 3 bases and J lost 5, with 11 bases in between. Germline V gives CDR1 WSHSY, CDR2 SAAADI. CDR3 sequence reads: CASSDNGGHNEQFF. The CDR3 nucleotides read TGCGCCAGCAGTGATAACGGGGGTCACAATGAGCAGTTCTTC.

Regarding this clonotype: One end of the junction does not line up with germline, which may come from a read error. The V gene is TRBV5-1, the J gene TRBJ1-1, with D possibly matching TRBD1 (6 bases). This CDR3 is built from 15 residues. Germline V gives CDR1 SGHRS, CDR2 YFSETQ. The CDR3: CASSRHRVRWTEAFF. The CDR3 DNA sequence: TGCGCCAGCAGCCGCCACAGGGTAAGATGGACTGAGGCTTTCTTT.

CDR3 region: CASSLWGWGREKSGANVLTF. The CDR3, as DNA: TGTGCCAGCAGTTTATGGGGATGGGGGCGGGAGAAGTCTGGGGCCAACGTCCTGACTTTC. The V gene is TRBV6-5, the J gene TRBJ2-6, with D tentatively TRBD2 (7 bases). CDR1 MNHEY and CDR2 SVGAGI come from the germline V gene. V was clipped by 4 bases and J by 1 base, with 23 bases between them. The CDR3 extends over 20 amino acids.

This clonotype was detected once. A much larger clone is a single base away; this may be a read error. The rearrangement uses TRBV2 and TRBJ1-6; possibly TRBD1 for D (5 bases). This CDR3 is 15 amino acids long. V lost 6 bases and J lost 11, with 20 bases in between. Germline CDR1 SNHLY, CDR2 FYNNEI. In DNA form, the CDR3 reads TGTGCCAGCAGCCACCACGTCAGGGCGAATCCACCCCTCCACTTT. Protein product: CASSHHVRANPPLHF. Looking up the rest from reference TRBV2 and TRBJ1-6 gives the full variable domain: EPEVTQTPSHQVTQMGQEVILRCVPISNHLYFYWYRQILGQKVEFLVSFYNNEISEKSEIFDDQFSVERPDGSNFTLKIRSTKLEDSAMYFCASSHHVRANPPLHFGNGTRLTVT.

The chain has TRBV20-1 and TRBJ2-2, with a tentative D call TRBD1 (6 bases). Trimming took 6 bases from V and 1 from J, leaving 15 bases between them. Germline CDR1 is DFQATT and CDR2 is SNEGSKA (reference sequence). CDR3 length equals 15 residues. The DNA of the CDR3 is TGCAGTGCCACCACAGGGTGGGGGAACACCGGGGAGCTGTTTTTT. This codes for CSATTGWGNTGELFF.

The chain combines TRBV10-1 with TRBJ2-3, with TRBD2 identical over 8 bases. V trimming: 5 bases; J trimming: 4 bases; junction bases outside the gene matches: 5. The CDR3 is made up of 14 amino acids. Germline CDR1 WNHNN, CDR2 SYGVQD (reference sequence). CDR3 nucleotide sequence: TGCGCCAGCAGTAGAGCGGGAGTCTCAGATACGCAGTATTTT. It codes for CASSRAGVSDTQYF.

This clonotype was counted at least ten times. The rearrangement joins TRBV7-2 to TRBJ2-7, with D possibly being TRBD1 (6 bases). This CDR3 has 13 amino acids. V was cut by 1 base and J by 5 bases, with 9 bases left in between. Germline CDR1 SGHTA, CDR2 FQGNSA. The CDR3 protein is CASSLVGGHEQYF. The CDR3 bases are TGTGCCAGCAGCTTAGTAGGGGGTCACGAGCAGTACTTC.

This chain connects TRBV7-2 to TRBJ2-7, with a weak D call TRBD2 (7 bases). This CDR3 spans 15 amino acids. Germline V gene lookup returns CDR1 SGHTA and CDR2 FQGNSA. Trimming stripped 5 bases from V and 6 bases from J, with 20 bases between. The CDR3 DNA is TGTGCCAGCAGCGGGGGGGCGGGACCGCGTGGCGAGCAGTACTTC. Translating gives CASSGGAGPRGEQYF.

This clonotype was recorded only once. The genes are TRBV10-3 and TRBJ2-6; D gene ambiguous. V gave up 3 bases and J gave up 3 bases, with 6 bases separating them. CDR1 is ENHRY, CDR2 SYGVKD, per germline. The CDR3 runs to 14 residues. CDR3: CAISDGRGANVLTF. CDR3 DNA: TGTGCCATCAGTGACGGTCGTGGGGCCAACGTCCTGACTTTC.